The text below deals with one TCR beta chain. Its cognate antigen is unknown. The data are from a study of shared clonotypes between healthy human individuals. General study results and limits: Relative to memory subsets, naive subsets generally showed larger estimated richness. Across a handful of donors, naive CD4 shared approximately 4.5%, naive CD8 around 4%, memory CD4 about 2.5%, memory CD8 0.4%. Some clonotypes were shared by all four sorted-subset donors, while others were not shared. The non-shared ones had lower generation probabilities than the shared ones.

It was CD45RO-negative cells, positively selected for CCR7, that made up naive CD8 cells, with terminally differentiated effector memory CD45RA+ cells excluded. Sequenced by immunoSEQ multiplex PCR; TCRdb stores in-frame clones only, minus some. The sample shows around 610,000 clones, around 96% of them seen only once. CDR3 length equals 16 residues. Germline-derived CDR1 and CDR2 are MGHRA and YSYEKL. Trimming at V came to 6 bases and at J to 6 bases, leaving 11 bases not matched to a gene. The specimen sequenced was naive CD8+ T cells sorted from blood. The chain has TRBV4-1 and TRBJ2-1, with 10 bases lining up with TRBD2. The sequence was obtained from a woman aged 25-40 years in good health. DNA of the CDR3: TGCGCCAGCAGTCTAACTCTAGCGGGAGCGGGCAATGAGCAGTTCTTC. This gives the protein CASSLTLAGAGNEQFF.